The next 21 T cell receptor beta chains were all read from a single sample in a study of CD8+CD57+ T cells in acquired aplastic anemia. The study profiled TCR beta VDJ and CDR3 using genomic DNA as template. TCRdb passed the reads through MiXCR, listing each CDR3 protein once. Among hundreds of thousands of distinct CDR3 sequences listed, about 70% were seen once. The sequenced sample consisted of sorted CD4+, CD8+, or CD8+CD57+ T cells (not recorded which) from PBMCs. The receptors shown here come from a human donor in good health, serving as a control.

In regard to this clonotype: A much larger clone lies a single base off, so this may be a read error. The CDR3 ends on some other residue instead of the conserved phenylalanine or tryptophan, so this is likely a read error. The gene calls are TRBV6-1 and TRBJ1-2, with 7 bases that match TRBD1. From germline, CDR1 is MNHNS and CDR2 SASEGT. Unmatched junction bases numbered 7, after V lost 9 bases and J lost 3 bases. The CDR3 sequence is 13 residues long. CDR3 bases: TGTGCCAGAGAGACAGGGTCTCACTATGGCTACACCATC. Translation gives CARETGSHYGYTI.

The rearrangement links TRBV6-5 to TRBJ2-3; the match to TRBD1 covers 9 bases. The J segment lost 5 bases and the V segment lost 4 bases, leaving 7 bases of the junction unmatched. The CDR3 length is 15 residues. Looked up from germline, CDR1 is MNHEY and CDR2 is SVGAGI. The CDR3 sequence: CASSSPGQGRDTQYF. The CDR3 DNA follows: TGTGCCAGCAGTTCCCCGGGACAGGGTAGAGATACGCAGTATTTT.

CDR3 protein: CATGLSGEGGTQYF. Here the CDR3 DNA reads TGTGCCACCGGCCTGTCGGGGGAGGGAGGTACGCAGTATTTT. The chain has TRBV12-3 or TRBV12-4 and TRBJ2-3, with TRBD2 identical over 7 bases. V gave up 10 bases and J gave up 8 bases; unmatched junction bases: 15. The CDR3 spans 14 residues.

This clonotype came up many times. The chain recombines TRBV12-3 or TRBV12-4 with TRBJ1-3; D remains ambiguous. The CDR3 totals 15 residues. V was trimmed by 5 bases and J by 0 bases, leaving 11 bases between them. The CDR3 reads CASSPLVPSGNTIYF. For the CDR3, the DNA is TGTGCCAGCAGTCCCCTAGTACCCTCTGGAAACACCATATATTTT.

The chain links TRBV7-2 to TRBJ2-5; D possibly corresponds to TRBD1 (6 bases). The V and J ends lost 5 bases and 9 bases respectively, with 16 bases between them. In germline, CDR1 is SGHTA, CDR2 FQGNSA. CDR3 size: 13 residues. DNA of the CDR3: TGTGCCAGCAGCCGAGGGGGAAGCGAACCCCAGTACTTC. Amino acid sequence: CASSRGGSEPQYF.

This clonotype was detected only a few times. The CDR3 protein is CASSEFTLTSAGGTTQYF. The CDR3 region has the DNA TGTGCCAGCAGTGAATTCACTCTGACTAGCGCGGGGGGAACTACGCAGTATTTT. V usage is TRBV6-1 and J usage is TRBJ2-3; the match to TRBD2 covers 8 bases. With 2 bases clipped from V and 8 bases from J, the junction kept 18 bases outside the gene matches. Germline CDR1 and CDR2: MNHNS and SASEGT. The CDR3 has 18 residues.

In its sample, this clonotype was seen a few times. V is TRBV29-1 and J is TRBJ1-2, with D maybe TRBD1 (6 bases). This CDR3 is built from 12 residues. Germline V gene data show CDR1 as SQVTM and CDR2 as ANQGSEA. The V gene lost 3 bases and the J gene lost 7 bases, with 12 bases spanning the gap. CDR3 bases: TGCAGCGTTGATGCAGGGGCGGGTGGCTACACCTTC. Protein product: CSVDAGAGGYTF.

As DNA, the CDR3 is TGTGCCATCAGTGAGGGGGACAGGAACTATGGCTACACCTTC. Translating gives CAISEGDRNYGYTF. This chain links TRBV10-3 with TRBJ1-2; TRBD1 aligns across 8 bases. The CDR3 length is 14 residues. Looked up from germline, CDR1 is ENHRY and CDR2 is SYGVKD. The trim removed 2 bases at V and 2 bases at J, leaving 1 base unmatched.

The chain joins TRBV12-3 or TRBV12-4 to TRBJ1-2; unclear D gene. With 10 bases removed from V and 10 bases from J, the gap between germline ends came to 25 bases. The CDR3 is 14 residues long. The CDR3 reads CAISRRKRGLDYTF. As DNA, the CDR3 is TGTGCCATCTCGAGACGGAAACGAGGGCTCGACTACACCTTC.

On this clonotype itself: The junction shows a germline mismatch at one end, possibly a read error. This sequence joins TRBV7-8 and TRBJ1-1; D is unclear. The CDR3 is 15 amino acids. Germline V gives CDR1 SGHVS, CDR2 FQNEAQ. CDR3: CASSLRLAEYNEAFF. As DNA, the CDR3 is TGTGCCAGCAGCTTGAGGTTGGCAGAGTACAATGAAGCGTTCTTT.

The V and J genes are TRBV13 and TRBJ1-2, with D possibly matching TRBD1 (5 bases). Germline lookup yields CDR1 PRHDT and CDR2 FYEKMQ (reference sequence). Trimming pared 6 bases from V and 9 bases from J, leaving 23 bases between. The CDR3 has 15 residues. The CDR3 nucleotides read TGTGCCAGCAGGCAGTGGGGCCGAGATGAGGAGAGCTACACCTTC. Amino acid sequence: CASRQWGRDEESYTF. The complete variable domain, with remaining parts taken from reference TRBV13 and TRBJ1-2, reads AAGVIQSPRHLIKEKRETATLKCYPIPRHDTVYWYQQGPGQDPQFLISFYEKMQSDKGSIPDRFSAQQFSDYHSELNMSSLELGDSALYFCASRQWGRDEESYTFGSGTRLTVV.

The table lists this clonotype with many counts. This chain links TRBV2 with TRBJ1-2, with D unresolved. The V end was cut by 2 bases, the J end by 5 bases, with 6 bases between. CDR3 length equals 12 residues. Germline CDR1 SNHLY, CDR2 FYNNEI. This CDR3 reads CASSERSYGYTF. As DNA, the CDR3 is TGTGCCAGCAGTGAACGGTCTTATGGCTACACCTTC.

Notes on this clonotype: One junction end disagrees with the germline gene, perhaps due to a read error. CDR3 residues: CASTLETTDTQYF. The DNA of the CDR3 is TGTGCCAGCACCCTGGAGACCACAGATACGCAGTATTTC. The rearrangement uses TRBV7-2 and TRBJ2-3; D not resolved. Germline CDR1 SGHTA, CDR2 FQGNSA. This CDR3 comprises 13 residues.

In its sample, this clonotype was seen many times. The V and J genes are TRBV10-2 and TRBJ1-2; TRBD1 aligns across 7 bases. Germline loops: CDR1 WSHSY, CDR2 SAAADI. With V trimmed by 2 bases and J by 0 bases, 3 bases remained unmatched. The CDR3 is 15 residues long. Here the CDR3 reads CASSEGTGANYGYTF. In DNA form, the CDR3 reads TGCGCCAGCAGTGAGGGAACAGGGGCTAACTATGGCTACACCTTC.

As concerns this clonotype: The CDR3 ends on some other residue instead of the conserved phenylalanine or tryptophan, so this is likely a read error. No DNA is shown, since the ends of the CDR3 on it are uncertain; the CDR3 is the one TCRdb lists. The CDR3 reads CASRADGRQAQYFYP. The chain has TRBV2 and TRBJ2-7; the table gives TRBD2 as D, unverified against the DNA. The CDR3 extends over 15 residues, inclusive of both ends. Per germline, CDR1 SNHLY and CDR2 FYNNEI.

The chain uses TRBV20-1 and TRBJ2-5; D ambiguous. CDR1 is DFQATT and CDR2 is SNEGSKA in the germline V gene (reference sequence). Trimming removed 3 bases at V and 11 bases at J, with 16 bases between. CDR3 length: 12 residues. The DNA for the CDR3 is TGCAGTGCTAGTGACGAGAGGATAATTCAGTACTTC. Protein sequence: CSASDERIIQYF.

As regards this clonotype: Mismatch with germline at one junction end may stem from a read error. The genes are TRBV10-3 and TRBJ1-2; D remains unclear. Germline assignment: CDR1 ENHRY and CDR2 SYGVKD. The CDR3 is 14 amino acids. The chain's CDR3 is CATREAGSTPHFSF. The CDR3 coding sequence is TGTGCCACACGTGAGGCCGGGTCGACCCCCCACTTTAGCTTC.

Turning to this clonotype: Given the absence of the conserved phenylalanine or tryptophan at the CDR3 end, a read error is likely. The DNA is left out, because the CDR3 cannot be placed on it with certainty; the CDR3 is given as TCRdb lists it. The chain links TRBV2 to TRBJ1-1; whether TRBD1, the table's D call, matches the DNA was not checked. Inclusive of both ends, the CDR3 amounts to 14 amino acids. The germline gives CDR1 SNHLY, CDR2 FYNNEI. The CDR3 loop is CASSVRQGYTEFFL.

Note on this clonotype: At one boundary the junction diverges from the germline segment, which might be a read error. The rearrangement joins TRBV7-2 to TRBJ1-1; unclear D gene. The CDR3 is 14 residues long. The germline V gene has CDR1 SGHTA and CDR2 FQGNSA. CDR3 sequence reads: CASGWKYNSPLRFF. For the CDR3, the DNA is TGTGCCAGCGGATGGAAGTATAATTCACCCCTCCGCTTTTTT.

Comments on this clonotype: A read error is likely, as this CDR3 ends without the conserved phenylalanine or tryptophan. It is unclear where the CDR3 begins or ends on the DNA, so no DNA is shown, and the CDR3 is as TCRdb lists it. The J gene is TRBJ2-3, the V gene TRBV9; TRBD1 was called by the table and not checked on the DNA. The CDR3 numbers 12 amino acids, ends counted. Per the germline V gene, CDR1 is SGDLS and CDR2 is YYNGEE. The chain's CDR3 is CASSALGETNYL.

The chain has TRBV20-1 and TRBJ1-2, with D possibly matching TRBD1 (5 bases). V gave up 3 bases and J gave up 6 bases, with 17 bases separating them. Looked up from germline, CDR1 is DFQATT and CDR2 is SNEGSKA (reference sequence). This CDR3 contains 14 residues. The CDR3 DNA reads TGCAGTGCTAGTCTAGGGGTCCAGCACCATGGCTACACCTTC. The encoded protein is CSASLGVQHHGYTF.